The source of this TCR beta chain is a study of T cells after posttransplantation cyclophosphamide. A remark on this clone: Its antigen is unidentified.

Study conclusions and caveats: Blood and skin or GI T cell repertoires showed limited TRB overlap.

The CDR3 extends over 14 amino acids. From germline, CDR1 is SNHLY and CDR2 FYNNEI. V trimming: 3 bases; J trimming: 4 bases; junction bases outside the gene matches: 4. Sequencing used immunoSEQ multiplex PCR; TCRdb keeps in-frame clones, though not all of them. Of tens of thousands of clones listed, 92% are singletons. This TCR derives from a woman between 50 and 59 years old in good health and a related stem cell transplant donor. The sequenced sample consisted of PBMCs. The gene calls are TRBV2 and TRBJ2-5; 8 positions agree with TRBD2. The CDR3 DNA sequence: TGTGCCAGCAGTGACTGGACTAGCTTAGAGACCCAGTACTTC. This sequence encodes CASSDWTSLETQYF.